Listed below are T cell receptor beta chains from one sample, sequenced in a study of beta chain features in type 1 diabetes. Profiled with immunoSEQ multiplex PCR; TCRdb holds only in-frame clones, not every one. Of 250,000 to 300,000 clones in the sample, under 8.5% were seen once. Sequencing was carried out using central memory CD4+ T cells from blood. The receptors originated from a woman aged 18 to 35 in good health. The CDR3 runs from the conserved cysteine through the conserved F or W. Fields, in order: clone size, J gene, V gene, CDR3 protein. For some rows the clone size is stated as once, few or many, or as a class when expanded; others skip it.

size: few
J: TRBJ2-1
V: TRBV19
CDR3: CASSRPEPYNEQFF

size: .
J: TRBJ2-7
V: TRBV5-1
CDR3: CASSLGQSSYEQYF

size: few
J: TRBJ2-2
V: TRBV5-1
CDR3: CASSLVTGQGLEELFF

size: .
J: TRBJ1-5
V: TRBV9
CDR3: CASSPGGQGVGPQHF

size: .
J: TRBJ1-5
V: TRBV7-8
CDR3: CASSLAGRVNQPQHF

size: many
J: TRBJ1-5
V: TRBV28
CDR3: CASSHIQPQHF

size: .
J: TRBJ2-7
V: TRBV4-2
CDR3: CASSHRSGRSSYEQYF

size: .
J: TRBJ1-2
V: TRBV11-1
CDR3: CASTKKSGPNYGYTF

size: .
J: TRBJ2-5
V: TRBV13
CDR3: CASSLVGLAGFRGEQYF

size: few
J: TRBJ2-2
V: TRBV6-6
CDR3: CASRPRADTGELFF

size: .
J: TRBJ1-1
V: TRBV4-2
CDR3: CASSSQVGANTEAFF

size: many
J: TRBJ2-1
V: TRBV19
CDR3: CASRRGLAGNNEQFF

size: .
J: TRBJ2-1
V: TRBV7-2
CDR3: CASSLGQVDEQFF

size: few
J: TRBJ2-5
V: TRBV18
CDR3: CASSLSLTRDIPSETQYF

size: few
J: TRBJ1-2
V: TRBV6-4
CDR3: CASRPGGGNYGYTF

size: .
J: TRBJ2-1
V: TRBV7-3
CDR3: CASSPLGGQGEQFF

size: .
J: TRBJ2-3
V: TRBV4-2
CDR3: CASSQGFGSTASTDTQYF

size: many
J: TRBJ2-1
V: TRBV18
CDR3: CASSPSQPDEQFF

size: few
J: TRBJ1-2
V: TRBV4-3
CDR3: CASSRLGGSGFYGYTF

size: .
J: TRBJ1-5
V: TRBV19
CDR3: CASSIVKTGDQPQHF

size: .
J: TRBJ2-1
V: TRBV5-6
CDR3: CASSRFDRAGHNEQFF

size: many
J: TRBJ1-1
V: TRBV7-8
CDR3: CASSLGGRNTEAFF

size: few
J: TRBJ2-1
V: TRBV7-3
CDR3: CASSLSRDNEQFF

size: few
J: TRBJ2-5
V: TRBV9
CDR3: CASSRLTGGRETQYF

size: .
J: TRBJ1-5
V: TRBV6-1
CDR3: CASSTTGGGGQPQHF

size: .
J: TRBJ2-5
V: TRBV7-2
CDR3: CASSLAWSQRETQYF

size: few
J: TRBJ1-5
V: TRBV2
CDR3: CASRPGGSGGNQPQHF

size: .
J: TRBJ1-2
V: TRBV7-2
CDR3: CASRETGGGYTF

size: few
J: TRBJ1-1
V: TRBV5-1
CDR3: CASSLVGDSEAFF

size: few
J: TRBJ1-5
V: TRBV2
CDR3: CASKDRGNQPQHF

size: .
J: TRBJ1-3
V: TRBV18
CDR3: CASSPASGAGNTIYF

size: .
J: TRBJ2-1
V: TRBV19
CDR3: CASSLSEANEQFF

size: few
J: TRBJ1-1
V: TRBV9
CDR3: CASGVGLDTEAFF

size: .
J: TRBJ1-2
V: TRBV4-2
CDR3: CASSSSARGQDGYTF

size: .
J: TRBJ1-4
V: TRBV7-9
CDR3: CASSSGDFNEKLFF

size: many
J: TRBJ1-4
V: TRBV7-9
CDR3: CASSLGTLGEKLFF

size: .
J: TRBJ1-6
V: TRBV23-1
CDR3: CASSQDDRAYSPLHF

size: many
J: TRBJ2-3
V: TRBV7-2
CDR3: CASSLSGGQYTDTQYF

size: .
J: TRBJ2-6
V: TRBV7-2
CDR3: CASSTRDGALANVLTF

size: few
J: TRBJ1-2
V: TRBV29-1
CDR3: CSVARTGDYGYTF

size: .
J: TRBJ2-3
V: TRBV19
CDR3: CASTLQRSRTDTQYF

size: few
J: TRBJ2-7
V: TRBV7-2
CDR3: CASSLRARSYEQYF

size: few
J: TRBJ1-1
V: TRBV18
CDR3: CASSPLAYSGSTEAFF

size: few
J: TRBJ2-7
V: TRBV5-1
CDR3: CASSLGQTVYEQYF

size: .
J: TRBJ2-1
V: TRBV29-1
CDR3: CSVVRLGAINEQFF

size: few
J: TRBJ1-1
V: TRBV30
CDR3: CAWSVRTIEAFF

size: few
J: TRBJ1-6
V: TRBV11-1
CDR3: CASTRTGSYNSPLHF

size: few
J: TRBJ1-1
V: TRBV15
CDR3: CATSRGQGGIDTEAFF

size: .
J: TRBJ2-2
V: TRBV9
CDR3: CASSVGRSSGGFAAGELFF

size: few
J: TRBJ2-5
V: TRBV29-1
CDR3: CSVASGSGGETQYF

size: once
J: TRBJ2-2
V: TRBV11-3
CDR3: CASSPRRQGDLLSGELFF

size: .
J: TRBJ1-2
V: TRBV28
CDR3: CASHSPGTGIGYTF